The 5 T cell receptor beta chains given below trace back to one sample, sequenced in a study of spatial heterogeneity in lung cancer. Time point described: sample taken at primary tumor resection. The sequenced material consisted of unsorted whole RNA from tumor, nontumor lung or frozen PBMC. A single record per CDR3 protein comes from TCRdb applying MiXCR to the 5' RACE reads. The data contain around 13,000 distinct CDR3 sequences, 14% of them singletons. Sequencing was performed on PBMCs, taken at surgery. The source is a male donor with early-stage non-small cell lung cancer.

This clonotype was picked up many times. The rearrangement uses TRBV5-1 and TRBJ1-1; D unresolved. This CDR3 spans 15 amino acids. Germline CDR1 is SGHRS and CDR2 is YFSETQ. V lost 0 bases and J lost 4, with 13 bases in between. CDR3 region: CASSLERPPSTEAFF. CDR3 in DNA: TGCGCCAGCAGCTTGGAACGGCCACCGAGCACTGAAGCTTTCTTT.

In its sample, this clonotype was seen a few times. This chain uses TRBV7-9 with TRBJ2-1, with D perhaps matching TRBD1 or TRBD2 (5 bases each). The CDR3 is 14 amino acids. The V and J ends lost 3 bases and 4 bases respectively, with 10 bases between them. Germline V lookup: CDR1 SEHNR, CDR2 FQNEAQ (reference sequence). For the CDR3, the DNA is TGTGCCAGCAGCTTGCAGGGAGAGTACAATGAGCAGTTCTTC. It translates to CASSLQGEYNEQFF.

This clonotype was counted ten times or more. The chain combines TRBV29-1 with TRBJ2-3; D uncertain. V lost 6 bases and J lost 3, with 13 bases in between. The CDR3 loop spans 13 amino acids. Germline CDR1 reads SQVTM; CDR2 reads ANQGSEA. CDR3 nucleotide sequence: TGCAGCGTCTCCGGGCGAGCTACAGATACGCAGTATTTT. This encodes CSVSGRATDTQYF.

V usage is TRBV7-9 and J usage is TRBJ2-6; D is uncertain. V dropped 5 bases and J dropped 2 bases, with 10 bases sitting between them. The CDR3 length is 15 residues. Per germline, CDR1 SEHNR and CDR2 FQNEAQ (reference sequence). Written as DNA, the CDR3 is TGTGCCAGCAGCATGGGTGTTGCTGGGGCCAACGTCCTGACTTTC. Residues: CASSMGVAGANVLTF. Full variable domain (outside the CDR3, taken from reference TRBV7-9 and TRBJ2-6): DTGVSQNPRHKITKRGQNVTFRCDPISEHNRLYWYRQTLGQGPEFLTYFQNEAQLEKSRLLSDRFSAERPKGSFSTLEIQRTEQGDSAMYLCASSMGVAGANVLTFGAGSRLTVL.

A few counts support this clonotype. CDR3 DNA sequence: TGTGCCAGCAGTTCAAACGGACAGGGAGGAATCTCCTACAATGAGCAGTTCTTC. It codes for CASSSNGQGGISYNEQFF. The gene calls are TRBV12-3 or TRBV12-4 and TRBJ2-1, with 8 bases matching TRBD1. CDR3 length equals 18 residues. Trimming cost V 4 bases and J 0 bases; bases outside gene matches: 11.